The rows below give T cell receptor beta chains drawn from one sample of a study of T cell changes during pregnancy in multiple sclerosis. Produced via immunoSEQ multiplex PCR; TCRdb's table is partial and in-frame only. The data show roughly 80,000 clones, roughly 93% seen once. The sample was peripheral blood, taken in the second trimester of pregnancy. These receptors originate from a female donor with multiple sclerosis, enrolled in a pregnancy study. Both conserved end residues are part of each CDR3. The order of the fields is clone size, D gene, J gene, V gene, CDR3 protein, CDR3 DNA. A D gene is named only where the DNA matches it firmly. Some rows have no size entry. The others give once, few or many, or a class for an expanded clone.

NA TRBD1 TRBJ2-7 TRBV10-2 CASIGGSLGEQYF TGCGCCAGCATAGGGGGCAGCCTAGGGGAGCAGTACTTC
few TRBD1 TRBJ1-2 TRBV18 CASSPPRTGGLGYTF TGTGCCAGCTCACCACCTAGGACAGGGGGCCTTGGCTACACCTTC
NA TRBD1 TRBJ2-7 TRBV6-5 CASRSQGQSSYEQYF TGTGCCAGCAGATCACAGGGGCAGAGCTCCTACGAGCAGTACTTC
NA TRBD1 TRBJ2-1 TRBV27 CATPDRDNEQFF TGTGCCACCCCGGACAGGGACAATGAGCAGTTCTTC
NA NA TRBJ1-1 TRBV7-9 CASSPQSEAFF TGTGCCAGCAGCCCTCAGTCGGAAGCTTTCTTT
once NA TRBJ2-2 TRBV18 CASSPGTGRTGELFF TGTGCCAGCTCACCAGGTACCGGGAGAACCGGGGAGCTGTTTTTT
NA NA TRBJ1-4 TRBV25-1 CASSAGDSGSFGKLFF TGTGCCAGCAGTGCCGGGGATTCCGGGTCGTTCGGGAAACTGTTTTTT
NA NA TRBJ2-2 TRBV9 CASSHLTRSGAPNTGELFF TGTGCCAGCAGCCACCTTACCAGATCAGGGGCCCCCAACACCGGGGAGCTGTTTTTT
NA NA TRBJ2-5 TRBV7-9 CASSLAYPETQYF TGTGCCAGCAGCTTAGCTTATCCAGAGACCCAGTACTTC
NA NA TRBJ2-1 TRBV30 CAWGIVQASVNNEQFF TGTGCCTGGGGGATCGTGCAGGCTAGCGTGAACAATGAGCAGTTCTTC
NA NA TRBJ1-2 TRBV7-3 CASSLRGGGGYTF TGTGCCAGCAGCTTACGTGGGGGCGGTGGCTACACCTTC
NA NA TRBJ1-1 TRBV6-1 CASSVKPQGTEAFF TGTGCCAGCAGTGTGAAGCCTCAGGGAACTGAAGCTTTCTTT
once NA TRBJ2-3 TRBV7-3 CASSPGAGDTDTQYF TGTGCCAGCAGCCCCGGGGCAGGGGACACAGATACGCAGTATTTT
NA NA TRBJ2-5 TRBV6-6 CASIRGRYQETQYF TGTGCCAGCATCCGGGGAAGGTACCAAGAGACCCAGTACTTC
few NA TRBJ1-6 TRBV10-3 CAISESSVNSPLHF TGTGCCATCAGTGAGTCGTCAGTCAATTCACCCCTCCACTTT
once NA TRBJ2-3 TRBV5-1 CASSSSTVLDTDTQYF TGCGCCAGCAGCTCCTCGACAGTACTTGACACAGATACGCAGTATTTT
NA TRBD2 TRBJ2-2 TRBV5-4 CASSFTSGVTGELFF TGTGCCAGCAGCTTCACTAGCGGGGTGACCGGGGAGCTGTTTTTT
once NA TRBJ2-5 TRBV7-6 CASSPRGGETQYF TGTGCCAGCAGCCCTAGGGGAGGAGAGACCCAGTACTTC
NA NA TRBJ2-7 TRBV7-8 CASSSFQGPSYEQYF TGTGCCAGCAGCTCTTTCCAGGGCCCTTCGTACGAGCAGTACTTC
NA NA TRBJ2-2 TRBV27 CASSLLAGNTGELFF TGTGCCAGCAGTTTATTGGCAGGGAACACCGGGGAGCTGTTTTTT
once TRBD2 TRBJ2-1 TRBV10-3 CAISESGTSGAHEQFF TGTGCCATCAGTGAGTCCGGGACTAGCGGGGCCCATGAGCAGTTCTTC
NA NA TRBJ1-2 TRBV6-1 CASSDQPTGSHGYTF TGTGCCAGCAGTGATCAACCTACAGGGAGCCATGGCTACACCTTC
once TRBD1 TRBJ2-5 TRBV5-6 CASSLQGAFETQYF TGTGCCAGCAGCTTACAGGGGGCTTTTGAGACCCAGTACTTC
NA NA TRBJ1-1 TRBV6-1 CASSGLNTEAFF TGTGCCAGCAGTGGGCTGAACACTGAAGCTTTCTTT
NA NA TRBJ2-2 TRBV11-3 CASSFLNTGELFF TGTGCCAGCAGCTTTCTTAACACCGGGGAGCTGTTTTTT
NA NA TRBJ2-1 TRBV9 CASSVVSGNEQFF TGTGCCAGCAGCGTAGTTAGCGGTAATGAGCAGTTCTTC
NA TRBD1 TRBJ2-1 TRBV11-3 CASSGQQGADSEQFF TGTGCCAGCAGCGGACAACAGGGGGCTGATAGTGAGCAGTTCTTC
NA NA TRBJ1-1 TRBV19 CASSLPRDTMNTEAFF TGTGCCAGTAGTCTCCCCCGGGACACCATGAACACTGAAGCTTTCTTT
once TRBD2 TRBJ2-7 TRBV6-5 CASSFGSGTKIYEQYF TGTGCCAGCAGTTTCGGTAGCGGGACAAAGATTTACGAGCAGTACTTC
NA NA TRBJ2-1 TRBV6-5 CASSYDGKQFF TGTGCCAGCAGTTACGACGGGAAGCAGTTCTTC
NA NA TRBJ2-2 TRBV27 CASSLARVYTGELFF TGTGCCAGCAGTTTAGCCAGGGTGTACACCGGGGAGCTGTTTTTT
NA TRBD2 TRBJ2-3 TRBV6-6 CASNLSGGLSDTQYF TGTGCCAGCAACCTTAGCGGGGGGTTGTCAGATACGCAGTATTTT
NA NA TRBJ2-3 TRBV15 CATTTGKGTDTQYF TGTGCCACAACCACAGGGAAGGGCACAGATACGCAGTATTTT
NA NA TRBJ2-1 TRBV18 CASSSWASRNEQFF TGTGCCAGCTCATCCTGGGCCTCTCGGAATGAGCAGTTCTTC
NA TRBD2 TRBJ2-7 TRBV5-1 CASSSGTSGLEQYF TGCGCCAGCAGCTCCGGGACTAGCGGGCTCGAGCAGTACTTC
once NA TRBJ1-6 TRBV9 CASSVAGIDSPLHF TGTGCCAGCAGCGTAGCAGGGATTGATTCACCCCTCCACTTT
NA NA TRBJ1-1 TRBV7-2 CASSPGGKGDTEAFF TGTGCCAGCAGCCCGGGGGGGAAGGGGGACACTGAAGCTTTCTTT
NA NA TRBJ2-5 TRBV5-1 CASGQGGGQETQYF TGCGCCTCGGGTCAGGGAGGGGGCCAAGAGACCCAGTACTTC
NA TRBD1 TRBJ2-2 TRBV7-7 CASSQTGGLELFF TGTGCTAGCAGCCAGACAGGGGGACTGGAGCTGTTTTTT
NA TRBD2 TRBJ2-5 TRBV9 CASSGGLAGVETQYF TGTGCCAGCAGCGGCGGACTAGCGGGGGTGGAGACCCAGTACTTC
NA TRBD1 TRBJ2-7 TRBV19 CASSTTPGQGDEQYF TGTGCCAGTAGTACGACTCCGGGACAGGGGGACGAGCAGTACTTC
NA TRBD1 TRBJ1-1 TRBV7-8 CASSSDRGHSTEAFF TGTGCCAGCAGCTCGGACAGGGGGCATAGCACTGAAGCTTTCTTT
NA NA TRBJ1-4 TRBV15 CATSRDRRVNEKLFF TGTGCCACCAGCAGAGATCGGAGAGTGAATGAAAAACTGTTTTTT
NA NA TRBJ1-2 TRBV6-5 CASSYSVSHGYTF TGTGCCAGCAGTTACTCCGTGTCCCATGGCTACACCTTC
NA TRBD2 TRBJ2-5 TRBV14 CASSRGLVQETQYF TGTGCCAGCAGCCGAGGACTAGTCCAAGAGACCCAGTACTTC
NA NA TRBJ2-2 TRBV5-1 CASSFNPPGTGELFF TGCGCCAGCAGCTTTAACCCTCCAGGCACCGGGGAGCTGTTTTTT
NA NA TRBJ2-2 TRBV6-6 CASNYMNTGELFF TGTGCCAGCAACTACATGAACACCGGGGAGCTGTTTTTT
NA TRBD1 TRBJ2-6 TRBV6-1 CATQTGEAHVLTF TGTGCCACACAGACAGGGGAGGCCCACGTCCTGACTTTC
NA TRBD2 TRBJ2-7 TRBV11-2 CASSLIAGGASYEQYF TGTGCCAGCAGCCTAATAGCGGGGGGGGCTTCCTACGAGCAGTACTTC
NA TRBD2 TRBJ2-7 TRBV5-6 CASSLSTGLSPYEQYF TGTGCCAGCAGCTTATCAACGGGACTATCCCCCTACGAGCAGTACTTC